The 10 T cell receptor beta chains presented below share a single source sample, sequenced in a study of long-term antiretroviral therapy in people with HIV. With survey level as its setting, the immunoSEQ assay was v3.0. Data came from immunoSEQ multiplex PCR; TCRdb stores just in-frame clones and leaves some out. The table has 12,000 or so clones, roughly 80% seen once. The material sequenced was unsorted PBMCs, taken 0.8 years before starting antiretroviral therapy. The receptor set was obtained from a woman aged 35 to 49 with HIV.

This chain uses TRBV29-1 with TRBJ2-1; D possibly corresponds to TRBD2 (6 bases). The CDR3 runs to 13 residues. Looked up from germline, CDR1 is SQVTM and CDR2 is ANQGSEA. Trimming shortened V by 4 bases and J by 2 bases, and 9 bases separated the two germline ends. The CDR3 spells CSVGLAAYNEQFF. For the CDR3, the DNA is TGCAGCGTTGGGTTAGCGGCCTACAATGAGCAGTTCTTC.

The sample holds a few counts of this clone. This CDR3 is CASSQEQGRNYGYTF. As DNA, the CDR3 is TGCGCCAGCAGCCAGGAACAGGGCCGCAACTATGGCTACACCTTC. The rearrangement joins TRBV4-1 to TRBJ1-2; the D gene is possibly TRBD1 (6 bases). Germline CDR1 and CDR2: MGHRA and YSYEKL. The V and J ends lost 3 bases and 2 bases respectively, with 13 bases between them. CDR3 size: 15 residues.

This clone has just one count. This chain joins TRBV9 and TRBJ2-1; D is uncertain. The germline gives CDR1 SGDLS, CDR2 YYNGEE. V was trimmed by 7 bases and J by 5 bases, leaving 7 bases between them. The CDR3 is 11 residues long. CDR3 sequence reads: CASGRDNEQFF. DNA of the CDR3: TGTGCCAGCGGTCGGGACAATGAGCAGTTCTTC.

The chain employs TRBV28 and TRBJ2-1; 9 nucleotides match TRBD1. Germline-derived CDR1 and CDR2 are MDHEN and SYDVKM. The CDR3 loop spans 16 amino acids. V shed 2 bases, J shed 7 bases, and the junction held 9 bases outside the gene matches. CDR3 coding DNA: TGTGCCAGCAGTTTAACCGGGACAGGGAATCGAAATGAGCAGTTCTTC. This codes for CASSLTGTGNRNEQFF.

The J gene is TRBJ2-3, the V gene TRBV5-4, with 7 positions matching TRBD2. The CDR3 consists of 16 residues. Germline V CDR1 and CDR2: SGHNT, YYREEE (reference sequence). V dropped 4 bases and J dropped 0; count of bases not matched to a gene: 8. The CDR3 coding sequence is TGTGCCAGCAGCCCCGCTAGCGGTTCTAGCACAGATACGCAGTATTTT. This gives the protein CASSPASGSSTDTQYF.

This chain connects TRBV5-1 to TRBJ2-7; 7 positions agree with TRBD1. V dropped 8 bases and J dropped 10; count of bases not matched to a gene: 12. Germline V gives CDR1 SGHRS, CDR2 YFSETQ. This CDR3 is 12 amino acids long. CDR3 sequence reads: CARIILTGYQYF. The CDR3 DNA sequence: TGCGCCAGGATCATATTGACAGGGTATCAGTACTTC.

This sequence joins TRBV11-2 and TRBJ1-1; the D is unclear. Trimming shortened V by 2 bases and J by 0 bases, and 19 bases separated the two germline ends. The CDR3 spans 18 residues. Germline CDR1 SGHAT, CDR2 FQNNGV. CDR3 DNA: TGTGCCAGCAGCTTATTGATTGTGTCCGGCCGGGTGAACACTGAAGCTTTCTTT. It encodes CASSLLIVSGRVNTEAFF. The full variable domain, its missing parts supplied by reference TRBV11-2 and TRBJ1-1, is EAGVAQSPRYKIIEKRQSVAFWCNPISGHATLYWYQQILGQGPKLLIQFQNNGVVDDSQLPKDRFSAERLKGVDSTLKIQPAKLEDSAVYLCASSLLIVSGRVNTEAFFGQGTRLTVV.

The table lists this clone with a few counts. The genes are TRBV7-9 and TRBJ2-7; no definite D call. The V and J ends lost 5 bases and 3 bases respectively, with 8 bases between them. Germline CDR1 SEHNR, CDR2 FQNEAQ (reference sequence). The CDR3 is 12 residues long. The CDR3 DNA is TGTGCCAGCAGCCAAGACCACTACGAGCAGTACTTC. It is translated as CASSQDHYEQYF.

This clone came up a few times. The V and J genes are TRBV14 and TRBJ2-6; D is possibly TRBD2 (6 bases). Looked up from germline, CDR1 is SGHDN and CDR2 is FVKESK. The CDR3 covers 17 residues. V shed 3 bases and J shed 0 bases, with 12 bases lying between them. This chain's CDR3 is CASSQGGGYSGANVLTF. The DNA of the CDR3 is TGTGCCAGCAGCCAGGGGGGAGGCTACTCTGGGGCCAACGTCCTGACTTTC. Complete variable domain (other parts from reference TRBV14 and TRBJ2-6): EAGVTQFPSHSVIEKGQTVTLRCDPISGHDNLYWYRRVMGKEIKFLLHFVKESKQDESGMPNNRFLAERTGGTYSTLKVQPAELEDSGVYFCASSQGGGYSGANVLTFGAGSRLTVL.

V gene TRBV5-1 combines with J gene TRBJ2-1; 11 bases are shared with TRBD2. Trimming at V came to 3 bases and at J to 4 bases, leaving 6 bases not matched to a gene. Germline loops: CDR1 SGHRS, CDR2 YFSETQ. This CDR3 spans 16 amino acids. In DNA form, the CDR3 reads TGCGCCAGCAGCTGGGGGCCTAGCGGGAGGTACAATGAGCAGTTCTTC. This gives the protein CASSWGPSGRYNEQFF.